These T cell receptor beta chains were read from a single sample in a study of blood T cell repertoires in COVID-19. Produced via immunoSEQ multiplex PCR; TCRdb's table is partial and in-frame only. The sample yields just under 350,000 clones, 87% seen once. Source material: peripheral blood. These TCRs come from a woman aged 45 to 65 with COVID-19, enrolled during active disease. Each CDR3 is given with its conserved first and last residue. Each record gives: V gene, D gene, clone size, J gene, CDR3 DNA, CDR3 protein. The D gene is left open where the match is weak. A row's size may be missing; if present it is once, few, many or a size class.

TRBV5-1	TRBD1	.	TRBJ1-1	TGCGCCAGCAGCTTGGACAGGGGCAGCGAAACAGCTTTCTTT	CASSLDRGSETAFF
TRBV19	TRBD1	.	TRBJ1-6	TGTGCCAGTAGGGGGACAGGAGATCACTCCTATAATTCACCCCTCCACTTT	CASRGTGDHSYNSPLHF
TRBV19	.	.	TRBJ1-1	TGTGCCAGTAGAAGGGGTTACGGTGAAGCTTTCTTT	CASRRGYGEAFF
TRBV29-1	.	.	TRBJ1-3	TGCAGCGTAGCCCACAGGGGAAACACCATATATTTT	CSVAHRGNTIYF
TRBV15	TRBD1	.	TRBJ1-4	TGTGCCACCAGGGAAGACAGGGGTGCTAATGAAAAACTGTTTTTT	CATREDRGANEKLFF
TRBV6-5	TRBD1	.	TRBJ1-6	TGTGCCAGCAGACAAACAGGGGCTGGTAATTCACCCCTCCACTTT	CASRQTGAGNSPLHF
TRBV15	.	.	TRBJ2-5	TGTGCCACCAGCAGAGATGACAGCCTTCAAGAGACCCAGTACTTC	CATSRDDSLQETQYF
TRBV11-3	TRBD1	.	TRBJ2-7	TGTGCCAGCAGCTCGGGACAGGGGTTTGACGAGCAGTACTTC	CASSSGQGFDEQYF
TRBV5-4	TRBD2	.	TRBJ2-7	TGTGCCAGCAGCTTGGGTGGGGGGGACTCCTACGAGCAGTACTTC	CASSLGGGDSYEQYF
TRBV6-1	.	.	TRBJ2-1	TGTGCCAGCAGTGAAGAGAGGACTACCCCTTACAATGAGCAGTTCTTC	CASSEERTTPYNEQFF
TRBV27	TRBD1	.	TRBJ2-1	TGTGCCAGCAGTTTCCCGGGACAGGGGGTTAATGAGCAGTTCTTC	CASSFPGQGVNEQFF
TRBV7-9	.	.	TRBJ1-1	TGTGCCAGCAGCTTATTAGGGGGAACTGAAGCTTTCTTT	CASSLLGGTEAFF
TRBV6-5	TRBD1	.	TRBJ1-4	TGTGCCTGCGGAACCACAGACAGGGGGTTGGGGCTCCTGTTTTTT	CACGTTDRGLGLLFF
TRBV19	.	.	TRBJ1-4	TGTGCCAGTAGTCCCCGGGTTGCAACTAATGAAAAACTGTTTTTT	CASSPRVATNEKLFF
TRBV9	TRBD2	.	TRBJ2-5	TGTGCCAGCAGCGTAGGACTAGCGGGAGAGACCCAGTACTTC	CASSVGLAGETQYF
TRBV7-2	TRBD1	.	TRBJ2-2	TGTGCCAGCAGCCCAGGACAGGGGGCCTTTTCCGGGGAGCTGTTTTTT	CASSPGQGAFSGELFF
TRBV28	TRBD2	.	TRBJ2-5	TGTGCCAGCAGTTTACAGCGGGAGGGCCGAGAGACCCAGTACTTC	CASSLQREGRETQYF
TRBV7-2	.	.	TRBJ2-1	TGTGCCAGCAGCTTAGTGCGGGAAGGTCGGAGTGAGCAGTTCTTC	CASSLVREGRSEQFF
TRBV7-9	.	.	TRBJ1-2	TGTGCCAGCAGCCCCGGGGGGTGGGCCTATGGCTACACCTTC	CASSPGGWAYGYTF
TRBV30	TRBD1	.	TRBJ1-1	TGTGCCTTGGGACAGTTCAACACTGAAGCTTTCTTT	CALGQFNTEAFF
TRBV19	TRBD2	.	TRBJ2-1	TGTGCCAGTAGCCCAGCGGGAGTATCCGACAATGAGCAGTTCTTC	CASSPAGVSDNEQFF
TRBV29-1	.	.	TRBJ2-1	TGCAGCGCCCCGGGACACATTTCTTACAATGAGCAGTTCTTC	CSAPGHISYNEQFF
TRBV28	TRBD1	.	TRBJ1-2	TGTGCCAGCAGAAGGCAGGGGGATGACTATGGCTACACCTTC	CASRRQGDDYGYTF
TRBV6-1	TRBD1	once	TRBJ2-2	TGTGCCAGCAGTGAAAATTGGGCAGGGGGCCGAGGCGGGGAGCTGTTTTTT	CASSENWAGGRGGELFF
TRBV18	TRBD1	.	TRBJ2-5	TGTGCCAGCTCACCAACAGGGGGCCCAGAGACCCAGTACTTC	CASSPTGGPETQYF
TRBV3-1/TRBV3-2	TRBD2	.	TRBJ2-2	TGTGCCAGCAGCCAAGTAGCGGGACGAACCGGGGAGCTGTTTTTT	CASSQVAGRTGELFF
TRBV6-5	TRBD1	.	TRBJ1-2	TGTGCCAGCAGTTACCGGGACAGGGGGACTAACTATGGCTACACCTTC	CASSYRDRGTNYGYTF
TRBV6-5	.	.	TRBJ1-1	TGTGCCAGCAGCCCGAGGACAGTTGAAGCTTTCTTT	CASSPRTVEAFF
TRBV27	TRBD1	.	TRBJ1-2	TGTGCCAGCAGTTGGGACGGGACAGGGGGTGGCTATGGCTACACCTTC	CASSWDGTGGGYGYTF
TRBV5-1	.	.	TRBJ1-2	TGCGCCAGCAGCTTGGGAGGGCAGGGGAATGGCTACACCTTC	CASSLGGQGNGYTF
TRBV19	TRBD1	.	TRBJ1-1	TGTGCCAGTCTTACAGGGGGCCTGGACACTGAAGCTTTCTTT	CASLTGGLDTEAFF
TRBV6-5	TRBD1	.	TRBJ1-2	TGTGCCAGCAGCATCGGGACAGGGAACTATGGCTACACCTTC	CASSIGTGNYGYTF
TRBV18	TRBD2	.	TRBJ2-7	TGTGCCAGCTCACTACAAAAGCGGGAGGGCCCGAACTCAACGCAGTACTTC	CASSLQKREGPNSTQYF
TRBV5-4	.	.	TRBJ2-2	TGTGCCAGCAGCCTCCGACAGCCTCTAACTTCGAACACCGGGGAGCTGTTTTTT	CASSLRQPLTSNTGELFF
TRBV2	TRBD2	.	TRBJ2-7	TGTGCCAGCAGTGAATCCCTAGCGGGCCGAATTGGGGAGCAGTACTTC	CASSESLAGRIGEQYF
TRBV30	.	few	TRBJ1-5	TGTGCCTGGAGTGTACGAGGCAGCTATAGCAATCAGCCCCAGCATTTT	CAWSVRGSYSNQPQHF
TRBV27	TRBD2	.	TRBJ2-2	TGTGCCAGCAGTTTATCGGCCTGGGACATTTGGACTAGCGGGAGTTCGAACACCGGGGAGCTGTTTTTT	CASSLSAWDIWTSGSSNTGELFF
TRBV11-3	.	.	TRBJ2-7	TGTGCCAGCAGCTTAGGACGGGGCGGAATCAGGGGAAATTACGAGCAGTACTTC	CASSLGRGGIRGNYEQYF
TRBV20-1	.	.	TRBJ2-1	TGCAGTGCTAAGGGGTCCGGGGAGCAGTTCTTC	CSAKGSGEQFF
TRBV7-9	TRBD1	.	TRBJ1-1	TGTGCCAGCAGCTTAGATACAGGACAGGGTCGAACTGAAGCTTTCTTT	CASSLDTGQGRTEAFF